Sequencing of this TCR beta chain was carried out in a study of cytomegalovirus exposure and HLA in healthy donors. Overall study results and limits: With later analysis, a missense DCLRE1C variant became linked to TCR beta V- and J-gene trimming. CMV serostatus was the sole immune exposure information available.

Amplification used 60 Vbeta primers and 13 Jbeta primers. Authors' processing steps: In a later analysis, 10 million to 11 million of approximately 81 million unique beta chains occurred in at least two donors. The protocol was immunoSEQ multiplex PCR, while the TCRdb copy is restricted to in-frame clones and leaves out a portion. D and trimming come from the DNA, and the V and J calls and clone size come from that table. The table lists around 190,000 clones, over 75% of them singletons. Of note for this clone: What it binds is unknown.

V was pared by 2 bases and J by 5 bases, with 7 bases between. This CDR3 has 12 residues. Germline V gives CDR1 SGHRS, CDR2 YFSETQ. The TCR originated in a woman in her forties or fifties in good health and CMV-seronegative. This chain connects TRBV5-1 to TRBJ1-2, with D uncertain. What was sequenced was PBMCs. The CDR3 loop is CASSFDQYGYTF. The CDR3 DNA sequence: TGCGCCAGCAGCTTCGATCAGTATGGCTACACCTTC.